This TCR beta chain was identified in a study of blood T cell repertoires in COVID-19. Overall study: There were acute and convalescent COVID-19 samples, and they came from the United States, Italy and Spain.

Measured with immunoSEQ multiplex PCR; TCRdb has only the in-frame clones, and not every one. The profile shows 30,000 to 35,000 clones, about 93% of them singletons. V was shortened by 0 bases and J by 4 bases, with 7 bases between the two germline ends. The CDR3 has 13 residues. Germline V gene sequence: CDR1 LNHNV, CDR2 YYDKDF (reference sequence). This clone was seen a single time. The chain employs TRBV15 and TRBJ2-7; TRBD1 is a possible D gene (5 bases). The receptor was derived from a human donor in a cohort sampled during active COVID-19. Input material: peripheral blood. For the CDR3, the DNA is TGTGCCACCAGCAGAGATCGACAGTACGAGCAGTACTTC. Translating it yields CATSRDRQYEQYF.